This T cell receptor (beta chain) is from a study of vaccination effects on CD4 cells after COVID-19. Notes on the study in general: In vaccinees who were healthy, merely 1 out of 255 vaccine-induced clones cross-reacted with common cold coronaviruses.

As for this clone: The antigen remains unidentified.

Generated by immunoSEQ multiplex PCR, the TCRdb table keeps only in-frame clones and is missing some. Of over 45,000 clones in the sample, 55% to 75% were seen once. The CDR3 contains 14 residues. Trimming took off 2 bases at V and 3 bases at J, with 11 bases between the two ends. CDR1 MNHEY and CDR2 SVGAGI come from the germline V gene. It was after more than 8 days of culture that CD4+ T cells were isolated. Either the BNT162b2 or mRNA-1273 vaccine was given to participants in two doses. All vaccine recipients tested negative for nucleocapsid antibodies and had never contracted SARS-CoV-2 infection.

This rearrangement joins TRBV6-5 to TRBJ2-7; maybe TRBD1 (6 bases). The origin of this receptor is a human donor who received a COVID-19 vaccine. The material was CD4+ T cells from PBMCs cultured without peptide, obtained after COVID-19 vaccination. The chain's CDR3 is CASSYTGRHYEQYF. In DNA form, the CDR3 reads TGTGCCAGCAGTTACACAGGGAGACACTACGAGCAGTACTTC.